Below, 2 T cell receptor beta chains from the same sample are listed, as sequenced in a study of patients and donors after allogeneic stem cell transplantation. TCRdb itself ran the RT-PCR reads through MiXCR, one entry per CDR3 protein. This table holds 800,000 to 1,000,000 distinct CDR3 sequences, about a sixth found once. Input material: blood, either unsorted or a sorted T cell fraction (not recorded which). Receptor source: a human donor who was either an allogeneic HSCT recipient or a stem cell or donor lymphocyte infusion donor (not recorded which). It is not recorded whose cells these are; they may come from a transplant donor.

This clonotype was seen only a few times. This sequence joins TRBV20-1 and TRBJ2-1; 8 bases fit TRBD2. V dropped 0 bases and J dropped 3; count of bases not matched to a gene: 4. Germline CDR1 reads DFQATT; CDR2 reads SNEGSKA (reference sequence). This CDR3 has 15 residues. In DNA form, the CDR3 reads TGCAGTGCTAGAGAAGTAGCGGGGATCTACAATGAGCAGTTCTTC. Translated, it gives CSAREVAGIYNEQFF.

The J gene is TRBJ1-6, the V gene TRBV6-6; D is undetermined. CDR1 is MNHNY and CDR2 is SVGAGI in the germline V gene (reference sequence). This CDR3 is 13 amino acids long. Trimming took off 9 bases at V and 2 bases at J, with 8 bases between the two ends. The CDR3 DNA follows: TGTGCCAGTACGAGGGCCTATAATTCACCCCTCCACTTT. Translating gives CASTRAYNSPLHF.